A single sample is the source of the 27 T cell receptor beta chains below, sequenced in a study of vaccination effects on CD4 cells after COVID-19. Clones were read by immunoSEQ multiplex PCR, and TCRdb kept only the in-frame ones, dropping some. This table holds around 26,000 clones, approximately 73% found once. The authors isolated CD4+ T cells after less than eleven days of culture. What these receptors recognize is not known. The input for sequencing was CD4+ T cells from PBMCs cultured without peptide, taken before COVID-19 vaccination. All receptors come from a human donor who received a COVID-19 vaccine.

The chain has TRBV5-1 and TRBJ1-2; D gene ambiguous. The CDR3 consists of 13 residues. The ends were cut back, 2 bases at V and 8 bases at J, with 13 bases in the middle. Germline CDR1 is SGHRS and CDR2 is YFSETQ. CDR3 loop: CASSFNGLRGYTF. CDR3 nucleotides: TGCGCCAGCAGCTTTAATGGGCTTAGGGGCTACACCTTC.

CDR3 sequence: CASSLSQIFTEAFF. In DNA form, the CDR3 reads TGTGCCAGCAGCTTATCTCAGATATTCACTGAAGCTTTCTTT. The chain links TRBV7-8 to TRBJ1-1; D uncertain. Trimming removed 2 bases at V and 4 bases at J, with 11 bases between. Germline assignment: CDR1 SGHVS and CDR2 FQNEAQ. The CDR3 has 14 amino acids.

The chain combines TRBV30 with TRBJ1-4; D call uncertain. V lost 2 bases and J 8 bases, leaving 12 bases between the germline ends. The germline V gene has CDR1 GTSNPN and CDR2 SVGIG (reference sequence). This CDR3 has 13 amino acids. The CDR3 loop reads CAWSPGMREKLFF. The CDR3 DNA reads TGTGCCTGGAGTCCTGGGATGCGGGAAAAACTGTTTTTT.

The chain combines TRBV29-1 with TRBJ1-1; D ambiguous. CDR1 and CDR2 from the germline V gene are SQVTM and ANQGSEA. This CDR3 has 12 residues. V was cut by 8 bases and J by 1 base, with 11 bases left in between. The CDR3 DNA is TGCAGCACCCGCCGCGGGAACACTGAAGCTTTCTTT. Residues: CSTRRGNTEAFF.

The genes are TRBV10-3 and TRBJ2-1, with D possibly called TRBD1 or TRBD2 (6 bases each). The length of the CDR3 is 15 residues. From germline, CDR1 is ENHRY and CDR2 SYGVKD. Trimming stripped 3 bases from V and 0 bases from J, with 9 bases between. The CDR3 loop is CAISEGGPSYNEQFF. The CDR3 region has the DNA TGTGCCATCAGTGAAGGGGGGCCCTCCTACAATGAGCAGTTCTTC.

The J gene is TRBJ2-3, the V gene TRBV6-4, with TRBD2 matching over 11 bases. This CDR3 has 15 residues. Germline lookup yields CDR1 MRHNA and CDR2 SNTAGT. The junction had 2 bases not matched to a gene; V was cut back by 2 bases and J by 4 bases. CDR3 coding DNA: TGTGCCAGCAGTGACCGACTAGCGGGGCCAGATACGCAGTATTTT. Its translation is CASSDRLAGPDTQYF.

A single count supports this clone. The gene calls are TRBV28 and TRBJ2-6; the D call may be TRBD1 or TRBD2 (6 bases each). V lost 7 bases and J 4 bases, leaving 14 bases between the germline ends. CDR3 size: 15 residues. Looked up from germline, CDR1 is MDHEN and CDR2 is SYDVKM. The CDR3 sequence: CASTEGERGANVLTF. The CDR3 DNA reads as TGTGCCAGCACGGAGGGGGAGAGAGGGGCCAACGTCCTGACTTTC.

The chain links TRBV5-4 to TRBJ1-2; 9 positions agree with TRBD1. Looked up from germline, CDR1 is SGHNT and CDR2 is YYREEE (reference sequence). The CDR3 extends over 15 amino acids. V trimming: 4 bases; J trimming: 4 bases; junction bases outside the gene matches: 8. In nucleotides, the CDR3 is TGTGCCAGCAGCCCTGGGGGACAGGGTGGCTATGGCTACACCTTC. Translated, it gives CASSPGGQGGYGYTF.

V and J are TRBV2 and TRBJ2-7, with TRBD1 as a possible D gene (6 bases). This CDR3 has 13 amino acids. The germline V gene encodes CDR1 SNHLY and CDR2 FYNNEI. The V end was cut by 8 bases, the J end by 6 bases, with 17 bases between. Here the CDR3 reads CASYRENISEQYF. In nucleotides, the CDR3 is TGTGCCAGCTACAGGGAAAATATTTCCGAGCAGTACTTC.

V is TRBV11-3 and J is TRBJ2-5; 8 bases line up with TRBD1. V was pared by 7 bases and J by 2 bases, with 3 bases of the junction left unmatched. Looked up from germline, CDR1 is SGHNT and CDR2 is YENEEA. CDR3 length: 13 amino acids. The chain's CDR3 is CASIRGLQETQYF. For the CDR3, the DNA is TGTGCCAGCATCAGGGGGCTACAAGAGACCCAGTACTTC.

The chain links TRBV6-2 or TRBV6-3 to TRBJ1-5; unclear D gene. The CDR3 has 19 residues. Deletions cut 2 bases from V and 1 base from J, with 21 bases between. CDR1 is MNHEY, CDR2 SVGEGT, per germline. CDR3 nucleotide sequence: TGTGCCAGCAGTTACAAGGGCCTCCGGACCTTATTGAGCAATCAGCCCCAGCATTTT. It specifies CASSYKGLRTLLSNQPQHF.

This clone came up a few times. This chain connects TRBV5-1 to TRBJ2-2; D call uncertain. The germline V gene encodes CDR1 SGHRS and CDR2 YFSETQ. The CDR3 loop spans 9 amino acids. V shed 10 bases and J shed 7 bases, with 5 bases lying between them. The CDR3 bases are TGCGCCGATGACGGGGAGCTGTTTTTT. Encoded protein: CADDGELFF.

The chain couples TRBV28 to TRBJ2-1; 8 nucleotides align to TRBD2. The germline V gene encodes CDR1 MDHEN and CDR2 SYDVKM. This CDR3 comprises 14 residues. The J segment lost 7 bases and the V segment lost 5 bases, leaving 7 bases of the junction unmatched. The CDR3 nucleotides read TGTGCCAGCAGTGCAAGCGGGGGTACTAATGAGCAGTTCTTC. Protein sequence: CASSASGGTNEQFF.

The chain joins TRBV5-1 to TRBJ1-2; 7 bases map to TRBD1. Per the germline V gene, CDR1 is SGHRS and CDR2 is YFSETQ. V dropped 0 bases and J dropped 2; count of bases not matched to a gene: 4. The CDR3 has 15 residues. The CDR3 DNA sequence: TGCGCCAGCAGCTTGGCCGGGACAGAAAACTATGGCTACACCTTC. As protein: CASSLAGTENYGYTF.

The chain combines TRBV3-1 (or the pseudogene TRBV3-2) with TRBJ2-7; D is unclear. The germline V gene has CDR1 LGHDT and CDR2 YNNKEL (reference sequence). The length of the CDR3 is 13 residues. V was trimmed by 1 base and J by 0 bases, leaving 4 bases between them. This CDR3 is CASSQVPSYEQYF. The DNA of the CDR3 is TGTGCCAGCAGCCAAGTCCCCTCCTACGAGCAGTACTTC.

This clone came up a few times. The chain joins TRBV5-1 to TRBJ2-6; 8 positions match TRBD1. The CDR3 sequence is 17 residues long. Trimming took 0 bases from V and 0 from J; bases not matched to a gene: 2. CDR1 and CDR2 (germline): SGHRS, YFSETQ. The CDR3 here is CASSLGQGRSGANVLTF. CDR3 sequence (DNA): TGCGCCAGCAGCTTGGGACAGGGGCGCTCTGGGGCCAACGTCCTGACTTTC.

The V and J genes are TRBV4-3 and TRBJ1-2; 7 nucleotides line up with TRBD1. The CDR3 length is 16 residues. Unmatched junction bases numbered 11, after V lost 4 bases and J lost 3 bases. From germline, CDR1 is LGHNA and CDR2 YSLEER. CDR3 protein: CASSRGTEGQYYGYTF. Here the CDR3 DNA reads TGCGCCAGCAGCCGCGGGACCGAGGGACAGTACTATGGCTACACCTTC.

This chain connects TRBV6-1 to TRBJ2-7; 11 bases agree with TRBD1. Trimming cost V 0 bases and J 8 bases; bases outside gene matches: 6. In germline, CDR1 is MNHNS, CDR2 SASEGT. The length of the CDR3 is 15 residues. CDR3 region: CASSEAPDRGRKQYF. CDR3 sequence (DNA): TGTGCCAGCAGTGAAGCCCCGGACAGGGGGCGCAAGCAGTACTTC.

This clone was observed once. This chain links TRBV28 with TRBJ2-4, with TRBD1 matching 9 bases. The V and J ends lost 8 bases and 2 bases, in that order; junction bases with no gene match: 7. Germline CDR1 is MDHEN and CDR2 is SYDVKM. The CDR3 has 15 amino acids. The CDR3 nucleotides are TGTGCCAGCTCCCCGGGACAGGGTCCCAAAAACATTCAGTACTTC. This gives the protein CASSPGQGPKNIQYF. The entire variable domain, with the rest obtained from reference TRBV28 and TRBJ2-4, is as follows: DVKVTQSSRYLVKRTGEKVFLECVQDMDHENMFWYRQDPGLGLRLIYFSYDVKMKEKGDIPEGYSVSREKKERFSLILESASTNQTSMYLCASSPGQGPKNIQYFGAGTRLSVL.

The chain has TRBV20-1 and TRBJ2-7; 8 bases match TRBD2. Germline trimming cut 3 bases from V and 5 bases from J; bases unmatched to any gene: 6. Per the germline V gene, CDR1 is DFQATT and CDR2 is SNEGSKA (reference sequence). The CDR3 sequence is 13 residues long. This CDR3 reads CSASPGGRDEQYF. The CDR3 coding sequence is TGCAGTGCTAGTCCGGGAGGGCGGGACGAGCAGTACTTC.

The gene calls are TRBV7-8 and TRBJ1-1; tentatively, D is TRBD1 (5 bases). Germline values: CDR1 SGHVS, CDR2 FQNEAQ. V lost 2 bases and J 1 base, leaving 5 bases between the germline ends. The CDR3 runs 13 residues. DNA of the CDR3: TGTGCCAGCAGCTTAAGGGGGAACACTGAAGCTTTCTTT. Protein sequence: CASSLRGNTEAFF.

This chain links TRBV7-6 with TRBJ1-6; D is perhaps TRBD1 (6 bases). CDR1 SGHVS and CDR2 FNYEAQ come from the germline V gene. The germline V and J ends were trimmed by 1 base and 6 bases, with 13 bases remaining between them. The CDR3 is 16 residues long. The CDR3 region is CASSLVSTGFNSPLHF. The CDR3 coding sequence is TGTGCCAGCAGCTTAGTGTCCACAGGGTTTAATTCACCCCTCCACTTT.

This clone was seen a handful of times. The chain uses TRBV4-2 and TRBJ2-7, with a tentative D call TRBD1 (5 bases). The V end was cut by 2 bases, the J end by 4 bases, with 9 bases between. This CDR3 is built from 13 residues. The V gene's germline CDR1 is LGHNA and CDR2 YNFKEQ. In nucleotides, the CDR3 is TGTGCCAGCAGCCAAACTACAGGTTACGAGCAGTACTTC. Protein: CASSQTTGYEQYF.

The V call is TRBV6-1, the J call TRBJ1-2; TRBD1 agrees at 7 bases. Trimming at V came to 2 bases and at J to 8 bases, leaving 8 bases not matched to a gene. Germline V gene lookup returns CDR1 MNHNS and CDR2 SASEGT. CDR3 length equals 14 residues. CDR3: CASSERARGQGYTF. In nucleotides, the CDR3 is TGTGCCAGCAGTGAAAGGGCGAGGGGGCAAGGCTACACCTTC.

J is TRBJ2-1 and V is TRBV19; TRBD1 matches 10 bases. CDR1 and CDR2 (germline): LNHDA, SQIVND (reference sequence). The trim removed 11 bases at V and 2 bases at J, leaving 6 bases unmatched. The CDR3 is 14 amino acids. The CDR3 spells CAAEGTGAYNEQFF. The DNA for the CDR3 is TGTGCCGCCGAAGGGACAGGGGCCTACAATGAGCAGTTCTTC.

The V gene is TRBV7-2, the J gene TRBJ1-1; D call uncertain. Germline-derived CDR1 and CDR2 are SGHTA and FQGNSA. The ends were cut back, 5 bases at V and 7 bases at J, with 14 bases in the middle. The CDR3 length is 13 residues. CDR3 sequence (DNA): TGTGCCAGCAGCCCCCCCCCGCCATTTGAAGCTTTCTTT. Encoded protein: CASSPPPPFEAFF.

The CDR3 DNA reads as TGTGCCAGCAGCTCGGAGCCGGCAGATACGCAGTATTTT. Translation: CASSSEPADTQYF. The chain couples TRBV7-3 to TRBJ2-3, with D uncertain. CDR1 is SGHTA and CDR2 is FQGTGA in the germline V gene. V was cut by 4 bases and J by 4 bases, with 9 bases left in between. CDR3 length equals 13 residues.